The next 6 T cell receptor beta chains were all read from a single sample in a study of T cell repertoires in cytomegalovirus infection. MiXCR was run by TCRdb on the reads, yielding one entry per CDR3 protein. The sample lists 200,000 to 300,000 distinct CDR3 sequences, around 13% occurring once. The sequenced sample was PBMCs. The receptors stem from a human donor in good health (CMV status not recorded). Some clones in this sample may be carry-over from other donors' samples.

The chain uses TRBV20-1 and TRBJ2-5, with 9 nucleotides matching TRBD2. Germline CDR1 reads DFQATT; CDR2 reads SNEGSKA (reference sequence). The CDR3 consists of 16 residues. Trimming cost V 3 bases and J 4 bases; bases outside gene matches: 12. CDR3 in amino acids: CSASQIAGGPSETQYF. Written as DNA, the CDR3 is TGCAGTGCTAGCCAAATTGCGGGGGGGCCTTCAGAGACCCAGTACTTC.

The chain joins TRBV5-3 to TRBJ2-7; D possibly uses TRBD1 or TRBD2 (5 bases each). TRBV5-3 is an ORF for which the function is uncertain. This CDR3 is 13 amino acids long. The V and J ends lost 8 bases and 9 bases respectively, with 21 bases between them. CDR3 in amino acids: CASSTGDGEGQYF. The CDR3 nucleotides read TGTGCCAGCAGCACCGGGGACGGTGAGGGGCAGTACTTC.

This chain joins TRBV2 and TRBJ1-1; 11 nucleotides agree with TRBD1. The ends lost 6 bases at V and 4 bases at J; junction bases unmatched: 7. The germline V gene has CDR1 SNHLY and CDR2 FYNNEI. CDR3 length equals 15 residues. CDR3 sequence: CASSSRTGGGTEAFF. The DNA for the CDR3 is TGTGCCAGCAGCTCCCGGACAGGGGGCGGCACTGAAGCTTTCTTT. Full variable domain (rest looked up from reference TRBV2 and TRBJ1-1): EPEVTQTPSHQVTQMGQEVILRCVPISNHLYFYWYRQILGQKVEFLVSFYNNEISEKSEIFDDQFSVERPDGSNFTLKIRSTKLEDSAMYFCASSSRTGGGTEAFFGQGTRLTVV.

This clonotype was seen ten or more times. CDR3 sequence reads: CASSLSWQGSNEQFF. For the CDR3, the DNA is TGTGCCAGCAGCTTAAGCTGGCAGGGGTCCAATGAGCAGTTCTTC. The chain couples TRBV7-8 to TRBJ2-1; a possible D gene is TRBD1 (6 bases). V was pared by 2 bases and J by 6 bases, with 14 bases between. The CDR3 has 15 residues. From germline, CDR1 is SGHVS and CDR2 FQNEAQ.

This clonotype was counted many times. This chain uses TRBV5-1 with TRBJ1-1; the D gene is possibly TRBD1 (5 bases). V was pared by 0 bases and J by 1 base, with 13 bases between. The CDR3 runs 16 residues. Germline V gives CDR1 SGHRS, CDR2 YFSETQ. CDR3 amino acids: CASSLGGGTSNTEAFF. The CDR3, as DNA: TGCGCCAGCAGCTTGGGCGGGGGGACTTCGAACACTGAAGCTTTCTTT.

The chain recombines TRBV7-9 with TRBJ1-4; no reliable D call. Per the germline V gene, CDR1 is SEHNR and CDR2 is FQNEAQ (reference sequence). The CDR3 extends over 14 amino acids. The V and J ends lost 8 bases and 8 bases respectively, with 18 bases between them. CDR3 in DNA: TGTGCCAGCTCCCCTATCGGAGTTGGAGAAAAACTGTTTTTT. This encodes CASSPIGVGEKLFF.